This note documents a single T cell receptor (beta chain) sequence. Data came from immunoSEQ multiplex PCR; TCRdb stores just in-frame clones and leaves some out. The profile shows some 31,000 clones, about two thirds of them singletons. The data are from a study of PD-1 blockade in classical Hodgkin lymphoma. Relapse after autologous stem cell transplantation occurred in every patient, and brentuximab vedotin exposure varied. CDR1 and CDR2 (germline): SGHTA, FQGTGA. V lost 4 bases to trimming and J lost 1 base; unmatched junction nucleotides: 1. The CDR3 spans 15 residues. The rearrangement links TRBV7-3 to TRBJ2-1, with 10 bases aligning to TRBD2. This specimen consisted of peripheral blood mononuclear cells (PBMCs), obtained before the second cycle of nivolumab. This receptor was taken from a human donor with classical Hodgkin lymphoma. Written as DNA, the CDR3 is TGTGCCAGCAGCTCACTAGCGGGGTCCTACAATGAGCAGTTCTTC. This gives the protein CASSSLAGSYNEQFF.